This TCR beta chain was found in a study of blood T cell repertoires in COVID-19. About the study: From the United States, Italy and Spain came samples of acute and convalescent COVID-19. In each case, the material was cDNA or gDNA derived from T cells, B-cell-depleted T cells, or PBMCs.

Germline CDR1 reads MNHEY; CDR2 reads SMNVEV (reference sequence). V lost 4 bases to trimming and J lost 9 bases, with 25 bases between them. CDR3 length equals 16 residues. Original processing methods: Cell counts per sample came from amplifying reference gene primers. Only in-frame clones appear in the TCRdb table, and some are missing; sequencing was by immunoSEQ multiplex PCR. The DNA was the basis for D and trimming; V, J and clone size are from that table. The sample includes about 160,000 clones, 87% seen only once; the top ten take about 4%. Sequencing was performed on peripheral blood. The chain joins TRBV27 to TRBJ2-7; D gene unclear. This TCR came from a woman aged 55-70 years with active or convalescent COVID-19. In DNA, the CDR3 is TGTGCCAGCAGTTCACGCTCAAACCCCCTTGGTCGAGTGCAGTACTTC. This translates into CASSSRSNPLGRVQYF.